The 19 T cell receptor beta chains presented below share a single source sample, sequenced in a study of cytomegalovirus exposure and HLA in healthy donors. 60 Vbeta and 13 Jbeta primers were used in PCR. Sequenced by immunoSEQ multiplex PCR; TCRdb stores in-frame clones only, minus some. This repertoire shows fewer than 130,000 clones, around 60% found once; its top ten account for around 4%. The sample comprised PBMCs. All receptors derive from a man aged 25 to 45 in good health and CMV-seropositive.

In DNA form, the CDR3 reads TGTGCCAGTAGTACGACCCTCGGGACTGAAGCTTTCTTT. As protein: CASSTTLGTEAFF. The chain links TRBV19 to TRBJ1-1; D gene ambiguous. The CDR3 runs 13 residues. The V gene's germline CDR1 is LNHDA and CDR2 SQIVND (reference sequence). Trimming took off 4 bases at V and 5 bases at J, with 11 bases between the two ends.

The rearrangement uses TRBV19 and TRBJ1-5; TRBD1 matches 7 bases. Germline CDR1 and CDR2: LNHDA and SQIVND (reference sequence). After removal of 5 bases from V and 6 bases from J, the junction contained 7 bases not matched to a gene. This CDR3 has 14 residues. CDR3 amino acids: CASSPRTGGQPQHF. CDR3 DNA sequence: TGTGCCAGTAGTCCCCGGACAGGCGGTCAGCCCCAGCATTTT.

The chain has TRBV5-6 and TRBJ1-4; D is uncertain. CDR1 is SGHDT, CDR2 YYEEEE, per germline. Trimming left V 5 bases short and J 0 bases short, with 2 bases between. The CDR3 totals 12 residues. CDR3 amino acids: CASSTTNEKLFF. The DNA of the CDR3 is TGTGCCAGCAGTACAACTAATGAAAAACTGTTTTTT.

V and J are TRBV27 and TRBJ2-7, with a weak D call TRBD1 (6 bases). Trimming left V 4 bases short and J 0 bases short, with 7 bases between. Germline CDR1 and CDR2: MNHEY and SMNVEV (reference sequence). The CDR3 length is 13 residues. The CDR3 sequence is CASSYRVSYEQYF. The DNA of the CDR3 is TGTGCCAGCAGTTACAGGGTCTCCTACGAGCAGTACTTC.

This clone turned up a few times. The chain combines TRBV6-6 with TRBJ2-2; 7 nucleotides agree with TRBD2. The CDR3 contains 15 residues. Germline lookup yields CDR1 MNHNY and CDR2 SVGAGI (reference sequence). V shed 2 bases, J shed 5 bases, and the junction held 5 bases outside the gene matches. The CDR3 here is CASSYLRGGTGELFF. The CDR3 DNA follows: TGTGCCAGCAGTTACCTCCGGGGAGGGACCGGGGAGCTGTTTTTT.

The chain employs TRBV19 and TRBJ1-2; no clear D. Looked up from germline, CDR1 is LNHDA and CDR2 is SQIVND (reference sequence). The V end lost 5 bases, the J end lost 7 bases, and 11 bases lay between the germline ends. The CDR3 runs 12 residues. CDR3 residues: CASSLAEVGYTF. DNA for the CDR3: TGTGCCAGTAGTTTAGCCGAGGTTGGCTACACCTTC.

The J gene is TRBJ1-4, the V gene TRBV6-5; perhaps TRBD1 as D (6 bases). V lost 6 bases and J 11 bases, leaving 16 bases between the germline ends. CDR3 size: 13 residues. The V gene's germline CDR1 is MNHEY and CDR2 SVGAGI. The CDR3 protein is CASSPDDRNKLFF. The CDR3 DNA sequence: TGTGCCAGCAGCCCTGATGACAGGAACAAACTGTTTTTT.

The chain is built from TRBV18 and TRBJ2-5; TRBD2 aligns across 12 bases. Germline CDR1 reads KGHSH; CDR2 reads LQKENI. Unmatched junction bases numbered 0, after V lost 3 bases and J lost 4 bases. This CDR3 is built from 14 residues. For the CDR3, the DNA is TGTGCCAGCTCACCGGGACTAGCGGGAGAGACCCAGTACTTC. This codes for CASSPGLAGETQYF.

The rearrangement joins TRBV7-2 to TRBJ1-4; D not resolved. Germline V lookup: CDR1 SGHTA, CDR2 FQGNSA. With 2 bases removed from V and 0 bases from J, the gap between germline ends came to 4 bases. The CDR3 spans 14 residues. CDR3 in amino acids: CASSLQATNEKLFF. As DNA, the CDR3 is TGTGCCAGCAGCTTACAGGCAACTAATGAAAAACTGTTTTTT.

The V call is TRBV11-2, the J call TRBJ2-2; TRBD1 agrees at 8 bases. Germline V gene data show CDR1 as SGHAT and CDR2 as FQNNGV. CDR3 length: 14 residues. V lost 3 bases to trimming and J lost 5 bases; unmatched junction nucleotides: 2. CDR3 region: CASSLWTGTGELFF. CDR3 nucleotides: TGTGCCAGCAGCTTGTGGACAGGGACCGGGGAGCTGTTTTTT.

Only a few counts were recorded for this clone. The chain joins TRBV11-2 to TRBJ2-1; 12 bases are shared with TRBD2. Germline V gene lookup returns CDR1 SGHAT and CDR2 FQNNGV. The CDR3 contains 15 residues. The ends lost 1 base at V and 8 bases at J; junction bases unmatched: 3. In nucleotides, the CDR3 is TGTGCCAGCAGCTTAGGACTAGCGGGGGTTTATGAGCAGTTCTTC. Translated, it gives CASSLGLAGVYEQFF.

This clone was counted between two and nine times. This sequence joins TRBV6-5 and TRBJ1-2; D perhaps matches TRBD1 (5 bases). Germline V CDR1 and CDR2: MNHEY, SVGAGI. CDR3 size: 11 residues. The V end lost 1 base, the J end lost 12 bases, and 9 bases lay between the germline ends. This CDR3 is CASSYLGGNTF. The CDR3 coding sequence is TGTGCCAGCAGTTACTTGGGGGGAAACACCTTC.

The J gene is TRBJ2-1, the V gene TRBV5-1; 7 bases fit TRBD1. Germline trimming cut 0 bases from V and 8 bases from J; bases unmatched to any gene: 2. The CDR3 loop spans 13 amino acids. Germline-derived CDR1 and CDR2 are SGHRS and YFSETQ. CDR3 sequence (DNA): TGCGCCAGCAGCTTGGGGACAGGCGATGAGCAGTTCTTC. This encodes CASSLGTGDEQFF.

CDR3 region: CDRNDAYEQYF. In DNA, the CDR3 is TGTGACCGCAATGACGCCTACGAGCAGTACTTC. The chain is built from TRBV2 and TRBJ2-7, with D uncertain. CDR3 length: 11 residues. Germline V gene data show CDR1 as SNHLY and CDR2 as FYNNEI.

The V call is TRBV5-1, the J call TRBJ1-1, with a possible D match to TRBD1 (5 bases). Deletions cut 3 bases from V and 3 bases from J, with 12 bases between. From germline, CDR1 is SGHRS and CDR2 YFSETQ. The CDR3 is 14 amino acids. In nucleotides, the CDR3 is TGCGCCAGCAGCTGGGTCGGGGACTACACTGAAGCTTTCTTT. Translation: CASSWVGDYTEAFF.

This clone occurred once. The chain recombines TRBV6-5 with TRBJ2-5; possibly TRBD1 for D (5 bases). Germline CDR1 is MNHEY and CDR2 is SVGAGI. The CDR3 runs 14 residues. V lost 8 bases and J lost 2, with 15 bases in between. This chain's CDR3 is CASGADHIQETQYF. As DNA, the CDR3 is TGTGCCAGCGGGGCGGACCATATACAAGAGACCCAGTACTTC.

The rearrangement uses TRBV2 and TRBJ1-1; weak D call: TRBD1 (6 bases). This CDR3 has 14 residues. Germline V gene lookup returns CDR1 SNHLY and CDR2 FYNNEI. Between the trimmed V and J ends, which lost 9 bases and 0 bases, there was a span of 14 bases. The CDR3 sequence is CARETGTMNTEAFF. The CDR3 nucleotides read TGTGCCAGAGAAACCGGGACAATGAACACTGAAGCTTTCTTT.

The rearrangement uses TRBV7-3 and TRBJ2-5; TRBD2 aligns across 8 bases. Germline loops: CDR1 SGHTA, CDR2 FQGTGA. J was trimmed by 5 bases and V by 3 bases; bases with no gene match: 8. This CDR3 has 15 residues. DNA of the CDR3: TGTGCCAGCAGCTTCGGAGCGGGGGAAGGGGAGACCCAGTACTTC. This sequence encodes CASSFGAGEGETQYF.

The chain couples TRBV20-1 to TRBJ1-1; D uncertain. The germline V and J ends were trimmed by 5 bases and 1 base, with 5 bases remaining between them. CDR1 DFQATT and CDR2 SNEGSKA come from the germline V gene (reference sequence). This CDR3 has 11 residues. The chain's CDR3 is CSAFRNTEAFF. The CDR3 DNA follows: TGCAGTGCTTTCAGGAACACTGAAGCTTTCTTT.